This entry is about one T cell receptor (beta chain). Its matching antigen is unknown. The V end was cut by 0 bases, the J end by 0 bases, with 8 bases between. CDR1 GTSNPN and CDR2 SVGIG come from the germline V gene (reference sequence). The CDR3 is 14 residues long. This entry comes from a study of shared clonotypes between healthy human individuals. Findings and limits, study-wide: An effect of sequencing depth on clonotype sharing among donors was expected.

Deep-level running was used for the assay. Sequencing on ten immunoSEQ deep assay plates was performed for unsorted PBMC DNA. Only in-frame clones appear in the TCRdb table, and some are missing; sequencing was by immunoSEQ multiplex PCR. The sample has about 470,000 clones; around 79% are singletons. The chain has TRBV30 and TRBJ2-5; possible D gene TRBD1, 5 bases. Sequences were obtained from PBMCs. The receptor's source is a woman aged 40 to 49 in good health. Some clones in this sample may be carry-over from other donors' samples. CDR3 loop: CAWSVQGYQETQYF. CDR3 DNA sequence: TGTGCCTGGAGTGTCCAGGGCTACCAAGAGACCCAGTACTTC.